This T cell receptor beta chain was retrieved from a study of T-cell memory formation after mild COVID-19. Study information: TCR clusters were largely donor specific. The study's findings and limits: A second wave expanding day 15 to 37 was CD4+-biased; contracting clones were balanced. CD4+ clones that contracted lay mainly in CM and EM; CD8+ ones lay in EMRA.

Germline values: CDR1 DFQATT, CDR2 SNEGSKA (reference sequence). The CDR3 has 14 residues. The V end was cut by 5 bases, the J end by 5 bases, with 18 bases between. TCRdb re-derived calls from the 5' RACE reads in MiXCR, one entry per CDR3 protein. The sample lists about 100,000 distinct CDR3 sequences, 15% to 20% occurring once. Only a few counts were recorded for this clonotype. The antigen remains undetermined. The gene calls are TRBV20-1 and TRBJ1-1, with a tentative D call TRBD1 (5 bases). The source is a man between 18 and 29 years old who had mild COVID-19 (a few samples of this study predate the infection). Cell type and time point are not known. The material sequenced was PBMCs or a T cell subset sorted from them (not recorded which). The CDR3 here is CSAFYLQEGTEAFF. CDR3 sequence (DNA): TGCAGTGCTTTCTATCTCCAGGAGGGGACTGAAGCTTTCTTT.